This TCR beta chain is from a study of blood T cell repertoires in COVID-19. On the study more broadly: Sources were T cells, B-cell-depleted T cells, or PBMCs; the material itself was cDNA or gDNA.

The CDR3 covers 15 residues. Germline CDR1 and CDR2: SGHNT and YENEEA. V lost 5 bases and J 0 bases, leaving 13 bases between the germline ends. Original methodology: Amplification with reference gene primers provided the estimates of nucleated cell counts. TCRdb's table, derived via immunoSEQ multiplex PCR, lists solely in-frame clones and lacks some. From that table come the V and J calls and clone size; the DNA was used to work out D and trimming. The sample includes 130,000 or so clones, 80% to 90% of them seen just once. J is TRBJ1-1 and V is TRBV11-3, with D perhaps TRBD1 (5 bases). The origin of this receptor is a man in his fifties or sixties with active or convalescent COVID-19. The material sequenced was peripheral blood. CDR3: CASSPSGTVNTEAFF. In DNA, the CDR3 is TGTGCCAGCAGCCCAAGCGGGACTGTGAACACTGAAGCTTTCTTT.